One and the same sample provided the 22 T cell receptor beta chains below, sequenced in a study of shared clonotypes between healthy human individuals (dated by TCRdb to the early 2020s). The library came from the immunoSEQ multiplex PCR assay. Drawn from immuneACCESS, this table holds only the in-frame rearrangements with V and J called that TCRdb kept. Clones are partly lost; checked studies trace under half to an unresolved V gene and leave the rest unexplained. The sample yields under 1,100,000 clones; more than 60% were counted once. Around 1.5% of the sample goes to the ten largest clones. Sequenced sample: memory CD4+ T cells sorted from blood. In light of the paper, this sample's cell subset or site label describes: CD45RA-negative fraction. These receptor sequences come from a man younger than 35 in good health.

The chain joins TRBV19 to TRBJ1-5, with 8 bases aligning to TRBD1. The CDR3 runs 15 residues. V shed 6 bases and J 3 bases; nucleotides not matched to a gene: 7. From germline, CDR1 is LNHDA and CDR2 SQIVND (reference sequence). CDR3 in amino acids: CASSQDRGTNQPQHF. CDR3 sequence (DNA): TGTGCCAGTAGCCAAGACAGGGGAACCAATCAGCCCCAGCATTTT.

This chain uses TRBV15 with TRBJ2-3; tentatively, D is TRBD1 (5 bases). In germline, CDR1 is LNHNV, CDR2 YYDKDF (reference sequence). This CDR3 has 17 amino acids. Between the trimmed V and J ends, which lost 2 bases and 2 bases, there was a span of 17 bases. CDR3 residues: CATSRKGHPGYTDTQYF. In DNA form, the CDR3 reads TGTGCCACCAGCAGAAAAGGACATCCCGGCTACACAGATACGCAGTATTTT.

In this sample, this clone turned up a few times. The chain uses TRBV10-3 and TRBJ1-6; possible D gene TRBD1, 5 bases. Trimming left V 0 bases short and J 0 bases short, with 9 bases between. CDR1 and CDR2 from the germline V gene are ENHRY and SYGVKD. The CDR3 consists of 17 residues. In DNA, the CDR3 is TGTGCCATCAGTGAGTCGGAGGGGAACTCCTATAATTCACCCCTCCACTTT. This translates into CAISESEGNSYNSPLHF.

CDR3 sequence reads: CASSAAGGPREQFF. CDR3 nucleotide sequence: TGCGCCAGCAGCGCAGCGGGAGGGCCTCGGGAGCAGTTCTTC. This sequence joins TRBV5-1 and TRBJ2-1; TRBD2 agrees at 10 bases. Germline loops: CDR1 SGHRS, CDR2 YFSETQ. Trimming cost V 4 bases and J 10 bases; bases outside gene matches: 8. The CDR3 covers 14 residues.

The chain combines TRBV2 with TRBJ1-5, with TRBD1 matching over 7 bases. The CDR3 length is 15 residues. Germline CDR1 is SNHLY and CDR2 is FYNNEI. Trimming cost V 1 base and J 5 bases; bases outside gene matches: 5. The CDR3 protein is CASSEDRGSDQPQHF. CDR3 nucleotide sequence: TGTGCCAGCAGTGAAGACAGGGGAAGTGATCAGCCCCAGCATTTT.

The chain links TRBV14 to TRBJ1-5; D is undetermined. The CDR3 consists of 13 residues. The V gene's germline CDR1 is SGHDN and CDR2 FVKESK. V was trimmed by 0 bases and J by 9 bases, leaving 9 bases between them. For the CDR3, the DNA is TGTGCCAGCAGCCAAGATGAGAACCTGCCCCAGCATTTT. This translates into CASSQDENLPQHF.

This clone was detected only a few times. V gene TRBV11-2 combines with J gene TRBJ2-7, with TRBD2 matching over 12 bases. There are 16 residues in the CDR3. The V and J ends lost 3 bases and 5 bases, in that order; junction bases with no gene match: 8. Germline V lookup: CDR1 SGHAT, CDR2 FQNNGV. The CDR3, as DNA: TGTGCCAGCAGCTTCACTAGCGGGAGGACCGCTGACGAGCAGTACTTC. This gives the protein CASSFTSGRTADEQYF.

V is TRBV6-6 and J is TRBJ1-1; D is uncertain. Germline CDR1 reads MNHNY; CDR2 reads SVGAGI (reference sequence). This CDR3 contains 14 residues. Between the trimmed V and J ends, which lost 2 bases and 4 bases, there was a span of 11 bases. In DNA form, the CDR3 reads TGTGCCAGCAGTTACCTAGAGTCGGGCACTGAAGCTTTCTTT. Encoded protein: CASSYLESGTEAFF.

The genes are TRBV27 and TRBJ1-1; the D gene is possibly TRBD1 (5 bases). CDR3 length equals 13 residues. Deletions cut 6 bases from V and 1 base from J, with 9 bases between. The V gene's germline CDR1 is MNHEY and CDR2 SMNVEV (reference sequence). The CDR3 protein is CASSRQGNTEAFF. The CDR3 coding sequence is TGTGCCAGCAGCCGCCAGGGGAACACTGAAGCTTTCTTT.

The rearrangement uses TRBV11-3 and TRBJ1-2; D possibly corresponds to TRBD1 (5 bases). This CDR3 comprises 15 residues. V was clipped by 0 bases and J by 3 bases, with 11 bases between them. Germline CDR1 reads SGHNT; CDR2 reads YENEEA. CDR3 coding DNA: TGTGCCAGCAGCTTAGAGGCCGGCAGGGACTATGGCTACACCTTC. Protein sequence: CASSLEAGRDYGYTF.

The chain uses TRBV5-1 and TRBJ2-7; 11 nucleotides line up with TRBD2. V shed 4 bases and J 3 bases; nucleotides not matched to a gene: 9. CDR3 length equals 16 residues. CDR1 is SGHRS and CDR2 is YFSETQ in the germline V gene. The CDR3 loop reads CASSTTGTSGNYEQYF. Written as DNA, the CDR3 is TGCGCCAGCAGCACCACTGGGACTAGCGGAAACTACGAGCAGTACTTC.

The rearrangement links TRBV5-4 to TRBJ2-1; 7 bases align to TRBD2. V shed 4 bases and J 4 bases; nucleotides not matched to a gene: 8. The V gene's germline CDR1 is SGHNT and CDR2 YYREEE (reference sequence). The CDR3 length is 15 residues. The CDR3 DNA reads TGTGCCAGCAGCCCGGGACTATCCCGATACAATGAGCAGTTCTTC. Amino acid sequence: CASSPGLSRYNEQFF.

The V call is TRBV19, the J call TRBJ1-1; possible D gene TRBD1, 5 bases. The germline V and J ends were trimmed by 2 bases and 1 base, with 11 bases remaining between them. This CDR3 comprises 15 residues. In germline, CDR1 is LNHDA, CDR2 SQIVND (reference sequence). The CDR3 region is CASSIQGAANTEAFF. DNA for the CDR3: TGTGCCAGTAGTATACAAGGGGCCGCGAACACTGAAGCTTTCTTT.

This chain joins TRBV6-5 and TRBJ2-2; no reliable D call. The CDR3 spans 15 residues. Trimming took off 5 bases at V and 1 base at J, with 11 bases between the two ends. The germline gives CDR1 MNHEY, CDR2 SVGAGI. The CDR3 spells CASSQHTMNTGELFF. The CDR3 region has the DNA TGTGCCAGCAGTCAACACACTATGAACACCGGGGAGCTGTTTTTT.

The CDR3 DNA reads as TGTGCCAGCAGCTCCCAGGGGGGGAGCTACGAGCAGTACTTC. As protein: CASSSQGGSYEQYF. V and J are TRBV11-2 and TRBJ2-7; D might be TRBD1 or TRBD2, each matching 7 bases. Germline-derived CDR1 and CDR2 are SGHAT and FQNNGV. The CDR3 consists of 14 residues. The germline V and J ends were trimmed by 4 bases and 3 bases, with 13 bases remaining between them.

The chain has TRBV18 and TRBJ1-5; no clear D gene. CDR1 and CDR2 from the germline V gene are KGHSH and LQKENI. V was cut by 3 bases and J by 5 bases, with 8 bases left in between. The CDR3 spans 13 residues. CDR3 bases: TGTGCCAGCTCACCCACCAGAGATCAGCCCCAGCATTTT. Translated: CASSPTRDQPQHF.

The chain has TRBV7-9 and TRBJ2-3, with 7 nucleotides matching TRBD2. CDR1 SEHNR and CDR2 FQNEAQ come from the germline V gene (reference sequence). This CDR3 region has 16 residues. The V segment lost 2 bases and the J segment 0 bases; nucleotides outside the gene matches: 5. The CDR3 reads CASSLFGGTSTDTQYF. For the CDR3, the DNA is TGTGCCAGCAGCTTATTCGGGGGGACTAGCACAGATACGCAGTATTTT. The variable domain in full, completed from reference TRBV7-9 and TRBJ2-3, reads DTGVSQNPRHKITKRGQNVTFRCDPISEHNRLYWYRQTLGQGPEFLTYFQNEAQLEKSRLLSDRFSAERPKGSFSTLEIQRTEQGDSAMYLCASSLFGGTSTDTQYFGPGTRLTVL.

J is TRBJ2-3 and V is TRBV6-5, with 9 bases identical to TRBD2. This CDR3 is 16 amino acids long. Germline CDR1 and CDR2: MNHEY and SVGAGI. Germline trimming cut 4 bases from V and 0 bases from J; bases unmatched to any gene: 5. The CDR3 region is CASSSPAGGSTDTQYF. The CDR3 DNA follows: TGTGCCAGCAGTTCACCAGCGGGGGGAAGCACAGATACGCAGTATTTT.

The V and J genes are TRBV5-8 and TRBJ2-5; 8 bases are shared with TRBD2. V shed 0 bases, J shed 5 bases, and the junction held 6 bases outside the gene matches. The CDR3 sequence is 15 residues long. Per germline, CDR1 SGHTS and CDR2 YDEGEE. The CDR3 bases are TGTGCCAGCAGCTTGGCCGGACTAGCAGGGGAGACCCAGTACTTC. It specifies CASSLAGLAGETQYF.

The rearrangement joins TRBV28 to TRBJ1-2; possibly TRBD1 for D (6 bases). CDR3 size: 13 residues. Germline lookup yields CDR1 MDHEN and CDR2 SYDVKM. Trimming removed 2 bases at V and 5 bases at J, with 9 bases between. DNA of the CDR3: TGTGCCAGCAGTTTAATGACAGGTTATGGCTACACCTTC. Translated, it gives CASSLMTGYGYTF.

The V gene is TRBV6-8, the J gene TRBJ2-1, with a tentative D call TRBD2 (7 bases). Germline lookup yields CDR1 MNHGY and CDR2 SAAAGT. The CDR3 runs 16 residues. Trimming took 5 bases from V and 4 from J, leaving 18 bases between them. The CDR3 coding sequence is TGTGCCAGCAGTAGCGGGACAAGTTGGATGTACAATGAGCAGTTCTTC. Translated: CASSSGTSWMYNEQFF.

The chain uses TRBV6-5 and TRBJ2-5, with a possible D match to TRBD2 (6 bases). The germline CDR1 and CDR2 sequences are MNHEY and SVGAGI. The germline V and J ends were trimmed by 11 bases and 7 bases, with 17 bases remaining between them. The CDR3 runs to 12 residues. Here the CDR3 DNA reads TGTGCCGCCGGGCGGGGCGAGGGGACCCAGTACTTC. It yields the protein CAAGRGEGTQYF.